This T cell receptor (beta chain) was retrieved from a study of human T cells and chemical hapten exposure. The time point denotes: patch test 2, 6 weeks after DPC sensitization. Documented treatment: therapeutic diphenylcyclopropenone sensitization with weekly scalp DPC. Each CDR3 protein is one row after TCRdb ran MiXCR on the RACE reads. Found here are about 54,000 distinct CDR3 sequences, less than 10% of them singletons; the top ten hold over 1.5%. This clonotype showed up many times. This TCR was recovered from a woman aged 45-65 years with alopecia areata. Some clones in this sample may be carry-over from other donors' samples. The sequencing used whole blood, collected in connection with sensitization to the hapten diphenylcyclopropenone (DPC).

Written as DNA, the CDR3 is TGTGCCAGCAGTCGGACAGGAGGGTTCTACGAGCAGTACTTC. Translated: CASSRTGGFYEQYF. The gene calls are TRBV12-3 or TRBV12-4 and TRBJ2-7; possibly TRBD1 for D (7 bases). There are 14 residues in the CDR3. The germline V and J ends were trimmed by 5 bases and 3 bases, with 14 bases remaining between them.